The next 16 T cell receptor beta chains were all read from a single sample in a study of OX40 agonist ivuxolimab in advanced cancers. Some clones are missing from TCRdb's copy, which holds only in-frame ones; the method was immunoSEQ multiplex PCR. This repertoire shows around 63,000 clones, around 87% found once; its top ten account for 10% to 12%. Sample: CD4+ or CD8+ T cells sorted from blood, taken in a trial of the OX40 agonist ivuxolimab. Receptor source: an adult with an advanced solid tumor such as melanoma, head and neck, liver or kidney cancer.

The rearrangement links TRBV4-2 to TRBJ2-3, with D possibly matching TRBD2 (6 bases). The CDR3 consists of 16 residues. V dropped 4 bases and J dropped 2 bases, with 16 bases sitting between them. Germline V CDR1 and CDR2: LGHNA, YNFKEQ. CDR3 protein: CASSRSSGLFTDTQYF. DNA for the CDR3: TGTGCCAGCAGCCGCTCAAGCGGGTTATTCACAGATACGCAGTATTTT.

V usage is TRBV28 and J usage is TRBJ2-7; D uncertain. The CDR3 covers 12 residues. Germline CDR1 reads MDHEN; CDR2 reads SYDVKM. Trimming stripped 6 bases from V and 3 bases from J, with 9 bases between. The chain's CDR3 is CASSFLLYEQYF. In DNA, the CDR3 is TGTGCCAGCAGCTTTCTCCTCTACGAGCAGTACTTC. The full variable domain, its missing parts supplied by reference TRBV28 and TRBJ2-7, is DVKVTQSSRYLVKRTGEKVFLECVQDMDHENMFWYRQDPGLGLRLIYFSYDVKMKEKGDIPEGYSVSREKKERFSLILESASTNQTSMYLCASSFLLYEQYFGPGTRLTVT.

The V gene is TRBV5-4, the J gene TRBJ1-5, with D unresolved. V shed 5 bases and J shed 1 base, with 13 bases lying between them. CDR3 length: 15 amino acids. Germline V gene data show CDR1 as SGHNT and CDR2 as YYREEE (reference sequence). CDR3 residues: CASSFGPNSNQPQHF. The CDR3 nucleotides read TGTGCCAGCAGTTTCGGCCCGAACAGCAATCAGCCCCAGCATTTT.

This clone has just one count. The chain couples TRBV6-5 to TRBJ1-1; 7 nucleotides match TRBD1. The CDR3 runs to 13 residues. CDR1 and CDR2 from the germline V gene are MNHEY and SVGAGI. V dropped 6 bases and J dropped 8; count of bases not matched to a gene: 9. This CDR3 is CASRLRGGQEAFF. The DNA of the CDR3 is TGTGCCAGCAGGCTACGGGGGGGACAGGAAGCTTTCTTT.

J is TRBJ1-1 and V is TRBV6-6, with a tentative D call TRBD1 (6 bases). V dropped 6 bases and J dropped 9 bases, with 20 bases sitting between them. Germline CDR1 MNHNY, CDR2 SVGAGI (reference sequence). There are 14 residues in the CDR3. CDR3 region: CASRLQGSHFQAFF. The CDR3 nucleotides read TGTGCCAGCAGGTTACAGGGATCCCACTTTCAAGCTTTCTTT.

V usage is TRBV18 and J usage is TRBJ2-5, with a possible D match to TRBD1 (5 bases). There are 14 residues in the CDR3. Between the trimmed V and J ends, which lost 6 bases and 1 base, there was a span of 12 bases. Germline V gene sequence: CDR1 KGHSH, CDR2 LQKENI. The CDR3 reads CASSPRQSQETQYF. The CDR3 DNA sequence: TGTGCCAGCTCCCCCCGACAGTCCCAAGAGACCCAGTACTTC.

In its sample, this clone was seen a few times. V and J are TRBV2 and TRBJ2-5, with D maybe TRBD2 (6 bases). The CDR3 contains 15 residues. Per the germline V gene, CDR1 is SNHLY and CDR2 is FYNNEI. V lost 8 bases to trimming and J lost 2 bases, with 18 bases between them. DNA of the CDR3: TGTGCCAGCTTGGGGAATAGCGGAGTGCAAGAGACCCAGTACTTC. It is translated as CASLGNSGVQETQYF.

V is TRBV14 and J is TRBJ1-2; no firm D call. CDR3 length: 13 amino acids. With 0 bases removed from V and 2 bases from J, the gap between germline ends came to 4 bases. Germline CDR1 and CDR2: SGHDN and FVKESK. The CDR3, as DNA: TGTGCCAGCAGCCAAGAAGTAAACTATGGCTACACCTTC. It is translated as CASSQEVNYGYTF.

This rearrangement joins TRBV5-1 to TRBJ2-1, with TRBD1 identical over 12 bases. CDR1 is SGHRS and CDR2 is YFSETQ in the germline V gene. The CDR3 is 19 amino acids. V gave up 0 bases and J gave up 0 bases; unmatched junction bases: 7. The CDR3 reads CASSLVGQGALFSYNEQFF. The CDR3 DNA reads TGCGCCAGCAGCTTGGTGGGACAGGGGGCCCTTTTCTCCTACAATGAGCAGTTCTTC.

The chain has TRBV6-1 and TRBJ2-1; 7 bases map to TRBD2. Germline V lookup: CDR1 MNHNS, CDR2 SASEGT. The CDR3 extends over 14 amino acids. The junction had 1 base not matched to a gene; V was cut back by 3 bases and J by 2 bases. The CDR3 region is CASSERGTYNEQFF. The CDR3 nucleotides read TGTGCCAGCAGTGAGCGGGGGACCTACAATGAGCAGTTCTTC.

This rearrangement joins TRBV10-1 to TRBJ2-7; TRBD2 might be the D (5 bases). The CDR3 runs 17 residues. Trimming stripped 0 bases from V and 1 base from J, with 16 bases between. Germline V gene lookup returns CDR1 WNHNN and CDR2 SYGVQD (reference sequence). CDR3 sequence: CASSESRIGSGSYEQYF. CDR3 nucleotides: TGCGCCAGCAGTGAGTCGAGAATCGGGTCGGGGTCCTACGAGCAGTACTTC.

J is TRBJ1-3 and V is TRBV5-1; weak D call: TRBD1 (6 bases). V was trimmed by 4 bases and J by 2 bases, leaving 19 bases between them. Germline-derived CDR1 and CDR2 are SGHRS and YFSETQ. This CDR3 region has 17 residues. The CDR3 bases are TGCGCCAGCAGCGTAATCGAGGGGGGATTTACTGGAAACACCATATATTTT. Encoded protein: CASSVIEGGFTGNTIYF. Complete variable domain (other parts from reference TRBV5-1 and TRBJ1-3): KAGVTQTPRYLIKTRGQQVTLSCSPISGHRSVSWYQQTPGQGLQFLFEYFSETQRNKGNFPGRFSGRQFSNSRSEMNVSTLELGDSALYLCASSVIEGGFTGNTIYFGEGSWLTVV.

The chain carries TRBV6-5 and TRBJ2-1, with 7 bases lining up with TRBD1. This CDR3 spans 13 amino acids. CDR1 and CDR2 (germline): MNHEY, SVGAGI. The trim removed 10 bases at V and 4 bases at J, leaving 7 bases unmatched. CDR3 amino acids: CATSGTVYNEQFF. CDR3 bases: TGTGCCACCTCCGGGACAGTATACAATGAGCAGTTCTTC.

This chain uses TRBV7-9 with TRBJ1-5, with a tentative D call TRBD1 (5 bases). This CDR3 spans 13 amino acids. Looked up from germline, CDR1 is SEHNR and CDR2 is FQNEAQ (reference sequence). V gave up 3 bases and J gave up 4 bases, with 7 bases separating them. The CDR3 DNA is TGTGCCAGCAGCTTGTCAGGGAATCAGCCCCAGCATTTT. Its protein product is CASSLSGNQPQHF.

The V and J genes are TRBV7-9 and TRBJ1-4; D is possibly TRBD1 (6 bases). CDR1 and CDR2 (germline): SEHNR, FQNEAQ (reference sequence). This CDR3 has 17 amino acids. The V and J ends lost 4 bases and 0 bases respectively, with 15 bases between them. The CDR3 nucleotides read TGTGCCAGCAGCTACGGGACACCGAGTCCAACTAATGAAAAACTGTTTTTT. Protein product: CASSYGTPSPTNEKLFF.

In its sample, this clone was seen a few times. The CDR3 loop reads CASSLGLSQPQHF. In nucleotides, the CDR3 is TGTGCCAGCAGCTTGGGACTCAGCCAGCCCCAGCATTTT. The genes are TRBV5-6 and TRBJ1-5, with D hard to call. CDR3 length: 13 amino acids. Germline CDR1 is SGHDT and CDR2 is YYEEEE. Trimming took off 0 bases at V and 7 bases at J, with 8 bases between the two ends.